The 17 T cell receptor beta chains below were found in one sample sequenced in a study of molecular identifiers for immune sequencing clone quantification. Each CDR3 protein is one row after TCRdb ran MiXCR on the PCR reads. The table has about 510,000 distinct CDR3 sequences, around 23% seen once. Material: naive CD8+ T cells from blood, with Jurkat cell RNA spiked in. Indicated subset: FACS-sorted CD8+CD4-CCR7+CD45RA+ naive T cells. The receptors were sampled from a human donor in good health. Some libraries in this study had Jurkat cell RNA spiked in.

As concerns this clonotype: An end of the junction differs from the germline gene, which may be a read error. V and J are TRBV9 and TRBJ1-1, with D unclear. Germline V CDR1 and CDR2: SGDLS, YYNGEE. This CDR3 is built from 14 residues. CDR3 sequence (DNA): TGTGCCAGCAGCGTAGAGGTTCTGGGCACTGAAGCTCTCTTT. The encoded protein is CASSVEVLGTEALF.

The CDR3 DNA reads as TGTGCCAGCAGTATCCGGGAGGCCTCCTACGAGCAGTACTTC. This translates into CASSIREASYEQYF. This sequence joins TRBV27 and TRBJ2-7, with 7 bases lining up with TRBD2. The junction had 4 bases not matched to a gene; V was cut back by 5 bases and J by 0 bases. The CDR3 runs to 14 residues. Germline V gene lookup returns CDR1 MNHEY and CDR2 SMNVEV (reference sequence).

This clonotype was detected many times. This chain uses TRBV11-2 with TRBJ2-1; TRBD2 agrees at 9 bases. The CDR3 runs to 16 residues. The germline CDR1 and CDR2 sequences are SGHAT and FQNNGV. V lost 5 bases, J lost 6 bases, and 11 bases stayed unmatched. The CDR3 here is CASSPPGTSLLNEQFF. CDR3 nucleotide sequence: TGTGCCAGCAGCCCCCCCGGGACTAGCCTCCTCAATGAGCAGTTCTTC.

A word on this clonotype: Sequence at one end of the junction differs from germline and may be a read error. The CDR3 nucleotides are TGCGCCAGCAGCCAAGATTTTAGGGAAGAGGATGGCTACAACTTC. It translates to CASSQDFREEDGYNF. The chain joins TRBV4-3 to TRBJ1-2; D remains ambiguous. The germline V gene encodes CDR1 LGHNA and CDR2 YSLEER. The CDR3 sequence is 15 residues long.

The CDR3 reads CASSSAGGWYNEQFF. The CDR3 DNA sequence: TGTGCCAGCAGCTCAGCAGGGGGCTGGTACAATGAGCAGTTCTTC. This sequence joins TRBV5-8 and TRBJ2-1, with 8 bases matching TRBD1. This CDR3 spans 15 amino acids. V trimming: 3 bases; J trimming: 4 bases; junction bases outside the gene matches: 6. From germline, CDR1 is SGHTS and CDR2 YDEGEE.

This clonotype was observed a handful of times. The chain carries TRBV30 and TRBJ2-3, with TRBD1 matching over 9 bases. The ends lost 1 base at V and 4 bases at J; junction bases unmatched: 3. This CDR3 is 14 amino acids long. In germline, CDR1 is GTSNPN, CDR2 SVGIG (reference sequence). CDR3 bases: TGTGCCTGGAGTGCGGGACAGGGCTCAGATACGCAGTATTTT. Translation gives CAWSAGQGSDTQYF.

This clonotype was recorded a few times. This chain uses TRBV12-3 or TRBV12-4 with TRBJ2-3, with 10 bases aligning to TRBD1. The CDR3 spans 15 residues. Trimming at V came to 5 bases and at J to 3 bases, leaving 5 bases not matched to a gene. The CDR3 sequence is CASSPTGGATDTQYF. The CDR3 region has the DNA TGTGCCAGCAGTCCGACAGGGGGCGCGACAGATACGCAGTATTTT.

For this clonotype: A much larger clone differs from this one at a single base, so this may be a read error. The chain carries TRBV6-6 and TRBJ2-7; TRBD1 or TRBD2 may be the D gene (6 bases each). Germline lookup yields CDR1 MNHNY and CDR2 SVGAGI (reference sequence). The germline V and J ends were trimmed by 7 bases and 7 bases, with 26 bases remaining between them. There are 16 residues in the CDR3. The CDR3 sequence is CASINLNPGGTGEQYF. CDR3 DNA sequence: TGTGCCAGCATCAACCTCAATCCCGGGGGCACCGGTGAGCAGTACTTC.

This clonotype has just one count. A much larger clone sits a single nucleotide away, making a read error possible. The J gene is TRBJ2-3, the V gene TRBV6-5, with D perhaps matching TRBD2 (5 bases). Germline lookup yields CDR1 MNHEY and CDR2 SVGAGI. The CDR3 is 19 residues long. CDR3 in DNA: TGTGCCCGCAGTTACTCGATTAATTCCGGGGATAGCAACACAGATACGCAGTATTTT. This codes for CARSYSINSGDSNTDTQYF.

V usage is TRBV29-1 and J usage is TRBJ2-7; D tentatively fits TRBD1 or TRBD2 (5 bases each). Germline CDR1 SQVTM, CDR2 ANQGSEA. The CDR3 contains 14 residues. V gave up 4 bases and J gave up 3 bases, with 16 bases separating them. This CDR3 reads CSVVDRGFRYEQYF. The CDR3 nucleotides are TGCAGCGTTGTTGACCGGGGCTTCCGCTACGAGCAGTACTTC.

This clonotype was detected a few times. V and J are TRBV28 and TRBJ2-3, with 7 bases matching TRBD2. Germline V gene lookup returns CDR1 MDHEN and CDR2 SYDVKM. This CDR3 region has 16 residues. Germline trimming cut 2 bases from V and 0 bases from J; bases unmatched to any gene: 5. The CDR3 loop is CASSLNWGGSTDTQYF. In nucleotides, the CDR3 is TGTGCCAGCAGTTTAAATTGGGGGGGGAGCACAGATACGCAGTATTTT.

The V and J genes are TRBV5-4 and TRBJ2-1; no definite D call. CDR1 and CDR2 from the germline V gene are SGHNT and YYREEE (reference sequence). This CDR3 spans 12 amino acids. Deletions cut 2 bases from V and 8 bases from J, with 8 bases between. The DNA for the CDR3 is TGTGCCAGCAGCTTACGCCAGGATGAGCAGTTCTTC. It specifies CASSLRQDEQFF.

This clonotype was observed at least ten times. The gene calls are TRBV7-8 and TRBJ1-1; the D gene is possibly TRBD1 (5 bases). The V gene lost 1 base and the J gene lost 1 base, with 13 bases spanning the gap. CDR1 and CDR2 (germline): SGHVS, FQNEAQ. This CDR3 region has 16 residues. CDR3 in amino acids: CASSLEVRQTNTEAFF. CDR3 DNA: TGTGCCAGCAGCTTAGAAGTTCGACAGACGAACACTGAAGCTTTCTTT.

The gene calls are TRBV5-5 and TRBJ2-7, with D perhaps being TRBD1 or TRBD2 (5 bases each). The CDR3 consists of 14 residues. V was cut by 4 bases and J by 0 bases, with 11 bases left in between. The germline gives CDR1 SGHKS, CDR2 YYEKEE (reference sequence). CDR3 sequence (DNA): TGTGCCAGCAGCGGAGGACACGGCTCCTACGAGCAGTACTTC. Translated: CASSGGHGSYEQYF.

The chain combines TRBV5-1 with TRBJ2-7; TRBD2 agrees at 10 bases. The J segment lost 0 bases and the V segment lost 6 bases, leaving 9 bases of the junction unmatched. CDR3 length: 16 amino acids. The germline V gene encodes CDR1 SGHRS and CDR2 YFSETQ. For the CDR3, the DNA is TGCGCCAGCACCTCTTCTAGCGGGAGACTCTCCTACGAGCAGTACTTC. It is translated as CASTSSSGRLSYEQYF.

This chain connects TRBV12-3 or TRBV12-4 to TRBJ2-7, with a weak D call TRBD2 (6 bases). The CDR3 length is 15 residues. V was trimmed by 6 bases and J by 6 bases, leaving 21 bases between them. The CDR3 DNA reads as TGTGCCAGCAGCCTCGTTTTGCGGGGACTGGGCGAGCAGTACTTC. Encoded protein: CASSLVLRGLGEQYF.

As regards this clonotype: This could be a read error, since a much larger clone is one nucleotide away. V gene TRBV30 combines with J gene TRBJ2-3; 9 nucleotides line up with TRBD1. Gene TRBJ1-5 matches the end of the DNA better, so the J call may be wrong. The CDR3 loop spans 15 amino acids. The germline V gene encodes CDR1 GTSNPN and CDR2 SVGIG (reference sequence). For the CDR3, the DNA is TGTGCCTGGAGTCCCCGGGACAGGGTTACAGATACGCAGCATTTT. Encoded protein: CAWSPRDRVTDTQHF.